The 18 T cell receptor beta chains presented below share a single source sample, sequenced in a study of naive CD8 T cells in extremely preterm neonates. Data came from immunoSEQ multiplex PCR; TCRdb stores just in-frame clones and leaves some out. This repertoire shows about 7,500 clones, around 98% found once; its top ten account for about 0.34%. Deliveries were elective term cesareans at roughly 35-43 weeks, with no labor or membrane rupture. The sequencing sample was made of naive CD8+ T cells from cord blood. These receptors were taken from a newborn in good health.

This clone has a single count. The V call is TRBV5-1, the J call TRBJ2-7, with D hard to call. Germline V lookup: CDR1 SGHRS, CDR2 YFSETQ. The CDR3 spans 14 residues. V lost 0 bases and J 2 bases, leaving 9 bases between the germline ends. CDR3 sequence reads: CASSLASGTYEQYF. The CDR3 DNA reads as TGCGCCAGCAGCTTGGCCTCAGGAACCTACGAGCAGTACTTC.

The V call is TRBV15, the J call TRBJ2-7; D possibly corresponds to TRBD2 (6 bases). The CDR3 loop spans 13 amino acids. V lost 5 bases and J lost 7, with 15 bases in between. Germline CDR1 is LNHNV and CDR2 is YYDKDF (reference sequence). The CDR3 sequence: CATSSQRAGEQYF. CDR3 nucleotides: TGTGCCACCAGCTCCCAGAGGGCGGGAGAGCAGTACTTC.

The genes are TRBV5-5 and TRBJ2-3, with D maybe TRBD2 (7 bases). CDR3 length: 14 amino acids. The V gene's germline CDR1 is SGHKS and CDR2 YYEKEE (reference sequence). V lost 4 bases to trimming and J lost 5 bases, with 14 bases between them. The CDR3: CASSLYREGDTQYF. The CDR3 nucleotides read TGTGCCAGCAGCCTTTACAGGGAGGGAGATACGCAGTATTTT.

V is TRBV2 and J is TRBJ2-3, with TRBD2 identical over 9 bases. The J segment lost 3 bases and the V segment lost 8 bases, leaving 9 bases of the junction unmatched. Germline CDR1 is SNHLY and CDR2 is FYNNEI. The CDR3 contains 15 residues. The CDR3 protein is CASALAGRRTDTQYF. The CDR3 nucleotides are TGTGCCAGCGCCCTAGCGGGGCGACGTACAGATACGCAGTATTTT. The full variable domain, completed using reference TRBV2 and TRBJ2-3, is EPEVTQTPSHQVTQMGQEVILRCVPISNHLYFYWYRQILGQKVEFLVSFYNNEISEKSEIFDDQFSVERPDGSNFTLKIRSTKLEDSAMYFCASALAGRRTDTQYFGPGTRLTVL.

For the CDR3, the DNA is TGTGCCAGCAGTTCACCCGGGACTAGCGGGGTAAACATTCAGTACTTC. It is translated as CASSSPGTSGVNIQYF. This chain links TRBV27 with TRBJ2-4, with 13 bases identical to TRBD2. Looked up from germline, CDR1 is MNHEY and CDR2 is SMNVEV (reference sequence). Germline trimming cut 4 bases from V and 6 bases from J; bases unmatched to any gene: 6. The CDR3 loop spans 16 amino acids.

The chain joins TRBV9 to TRBJ2-1; a possible D gene is TRBD2 (5 bases). CDR1 is SGDLS and CDR2 is YYNGEE in the germline V gene. The germline V and J ends were trimmed by 7 bases and 7 bases, with 9 bases remaining between them. This CDR3 has 11 residues. The CDR3 DNA follows: TGTGCCAGCGAATCGGGGAATGAGCAGTTCTTC. This translates into CASESGNEQFF.

The chain links TRBV6-1 to TRBJ2-5, with 11 bases fitting TRBD2. The last part of the DNA fits TRBJ2-7 better; the J call may be wrong. The CDR3 covers 14 residues. Germline CDR1 and CDR2: MNHNS and SASEGT. The CDR3 spells CASSETSGGYEQYF. The CDR3 region has the DNA TGTGCCAGCAGTGAAACTAGCGGGGGCTACGAGCAGTACTTC.

The chain links TRBV4-1 to TRBJ1-2; possible D gene TRBD1, 6 bases. CDR3 size: 16 residues. V lost 0 bases and J lost 8, with 19 bases in between. CDR1 and CDR2 from the germline V gene are MGHRA and YSYEKL. Written as DNA, the CDR3 is TGCGCCAGCAGCCAAGATAGGAACCCGGGGACATACGGCTACACCTTC. This translates into CASSQDRNPGTYGYTF.

The chain carries TRBV6-1 and TRBJ1-6; no clear D. The V end was cut by 6 bases, the J end by 2 bases, with 11 bases between. Looked up from germline, CDR1 is MNHNS and CDR2 is SASEGT. This CDR3 contains 15 residues. CDR3 nucleotides: TGTGCCAGCAGCCTAGATAGCACCTATAATTCACCCCTCCACTTT. Its translation is CASSLDSTYNSPLHF.

The rearrangement joins TRBV5-1 to TRBJ2-3; D call uncertain. The CDR3 is made up of 14 amino acids. Looked up from germline, CDR1 is SGHRS and CDR2 is YFSETQ. Between the trimmed V and J ends, which lost 1 base and 3 bases, there was a span of 9 bases. CDR3 coding DNA: TGCGCCAGCAGCTTGAAGCGTGGGACAGATACGCAGTATTTT. As protein: CASSLKRGTDTQYF.

This rearrangement joins TRBV4-2 to TRBJ2-1; 8 nucleotides agree with TRBD1. With 3 bases clipped from V and 0 bases from J, the junction kept 4 bases outside the gene matches. The CDR3 extends over 16 amino acids. Germline V lookup: CDR1 LGHNA, CDR2 YNFKEQ. CDR3 sequence reads: CASSQRDRSSYNEQFF. The CDR3 DNA reads as TGTGCCAGCAGCCAGAGGGACAGGTCCTCCTACAATGAGCAGTTCTTC.

The genes are TRBV11-2 and TRBJ1-2; D call uncertain. V gave up 5 bases and J gave up 4 bases, with 5 bases separating them. Per the germline V gene, CDR1 is SGHAT and CDR2 is FQNNGV. CDR3 length equals 11 residues. CDR3 protein: CASSDSYGYTF. CDR3 sequence (DNA): TGTGCCAGCAGCGATAGCTATGGCTACACCTTC. The full variable domain, its missing parts supplied by reference TRBV11-2 and TRBJ1-2, is EAGVAQSPRYKIIEKRQSVAFWCNPISGHATLYWYQQILGQGPKLLIQFQNNGVVDDSQLPKDRFSAERLKGVDSTLKIQPAKLEDSAVYLCASSDSYGYTFGSGTRLTVV.

CDR3 DNA sequence: TGCGCCAGCAGCCAAGATCCAGGGGGCTACGAGCAGTACTTC. It yields the protein CASSQDPGGYEQYF. The V call is TRBV4-3, the J call TRBJ2-7, with TRBD1 matching 7 bases. The CDR3 is made up of 14 amino acids. After removal of 0 bases from V and 3 bases from J, the junction contained 2 bases not matched to a gene. Germline CDR1 is LGHNA and CDR2 is YSLEER.

The CDR3 sequence: CASSLVDRGSEAFF. The CDR3 nucleotides are TGTGCCAGCAGCTTGGTGGACAGGGGTTCGGAAGCTTTCTTT. V gene TRBV5-4 combines with J gene TRBJ1-1; TRBD1 matches at 9 bases. The V gene's germline CDR1 is SGHNT and CDR2 YYREEE (reference sequence). The CDR3 spans 14 residues. V lost 0 bases, J lost 8 bases, and 5 bases stayed unmatched.

The rearrangement uses TRBV9 and TRBJ2-3; 9 bases line up with TRBD2. V trimming: 0 bases; J trimming: 2 bases; junction bases outside the gene matches: 1. CDR3 length: 15 amino acids. Per germline, CDR1 SGDLS and CDR2 YYNGEE. The CDR3: CASSVGGGATDTQYF. The CDR3 DNA follows: TGTGCCAGCAGCGTAGGCGGGGGGGCCACAGATACGCAGTATTTT.

The CDR3 sequence is CASSEAKGALYGYTF. The CDR3 region has the DNA TGTGCCAGCAGTGAAGCGAAAGGGGCCCTCTATGGCTACACCTTC. The chain joins TRBV6-1 to TRBJ1-2; D possibly corresponds to TRBD1 (5 bases). Germline lookup yields CDR1 MNHNS and CDR2 SASEGT. With 0 bases removed from V and 4 bases from J, the gap between germline ends came to 12 bases. This CDR3 spans 15 amino acids.

The genes are TRBV11-1 and TRBJ2-5; possible D gene TRBD2, 7 bases. This CDR3 region has 16 residues. V gave up 1 base and J gave up 1 base, with 13 bases separating them. Germline lookup yields CDR1 SGHAT and CDR2 FQDESV (reference sequence). The CDR3 here is CASSLGRGGPQETQYF. DNA of the CDR3: TGTGCCAGCAGCTTAGGACGCGGGGGCCCCCAAGAGACCCAGTACTTC.

This clone was observed once. J is TRBJ2-2 and V is TRBV7-6; no reliable D call. There are 13 residues in the CDR3. The germline CDR1 and CDR2 sequences are SGHVS and FNYEAQ. V was cut by 2 bases and J by 7 bases, with 8 bases left in between. The CDR3 region has the DNA TGTGCCAGCAGCTTACGCGTCAACGGGGAGCTGTTTTTT. Protein product: CASSLRVNGELFF.